This T cell receptor (beta chain) was sequenced during a study of shared clonotypes between healthy human individuals. For the study at large: Each donor's CD8 memory used one plate, CD8 naive two, each CD4 subset three.

CDR1 is MGHRA and CDR2 is YSYEKL in the germline V gene. The junction had 17 bases not matched to a gene; V was cut back by 4 bases and J by 5 bases. The CDR3 totals 19 residues. TCRdb's copy holds only in-frame clones and misses some; the assay was immunoSEQ multiplex PCR. The sample lists 2 million to 2.5 million clones; under 95% were seen once. Material: naive CD4+ T cells from PBMCs. Subset indicated: CD45RA+ positively selected. The source is a young man in good health. Some clones in this sample may be carry-over from other donors' samples. The rearrangement links TRBV4-1 to TRBJ1-5; 10 bases map to TRBD1. The CDR3 coding sequence is TGCGCCAGCAGCCCCCCCCGGGCCGAGGGACAGGGGAAATATCAGCCCCAGCATTTT. Translated, it gives CASSPPRAEGQGKYQPQHF.